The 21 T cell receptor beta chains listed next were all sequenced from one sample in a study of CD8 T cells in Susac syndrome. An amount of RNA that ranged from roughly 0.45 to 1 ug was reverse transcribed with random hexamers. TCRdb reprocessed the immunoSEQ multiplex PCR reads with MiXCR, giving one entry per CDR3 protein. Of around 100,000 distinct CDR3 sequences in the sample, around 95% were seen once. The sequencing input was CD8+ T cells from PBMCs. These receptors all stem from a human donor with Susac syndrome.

The CDR3 region is CASSQGSSSSYEQYF. The DNA for the CDR3 is TGTGCCAGCAGCCAAGGGTCGTCTAGCTCCTACGAGCAGTACTTC. J is TRBJ2-7 and V is TRBV3-1, with D unclear. Trimming took 1 base from V and 0 from J, leaving 10 bases between them. CDR1 is LGHDT, CDR2 YNNKEL, per germline (reference sequence). This CDR3 comprises 15 residues.

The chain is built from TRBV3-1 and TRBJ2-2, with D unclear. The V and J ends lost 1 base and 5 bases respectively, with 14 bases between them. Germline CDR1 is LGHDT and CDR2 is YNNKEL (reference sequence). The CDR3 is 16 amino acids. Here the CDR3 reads CASSQVGSFGTGELFF. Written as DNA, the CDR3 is TGTGCCAGCAGCCAAGTCGGCAGTTTCGGGACCGGGGAGCTGTTTTTT.

CDR3 protein: CASSLPNTGELFF. The CDR3 nucleotides read TGTGCCAGCAGTTTACCTAACACCGGGGAGCTGTTTTTT. The J gene is TRBJ2-2, the V gene TRBV12-3 or TRBV12-4; D is unresolved. V shed 2 bases and J shed 2 bases, with 3 bases lying between them. CDR3 length: 13 residues.

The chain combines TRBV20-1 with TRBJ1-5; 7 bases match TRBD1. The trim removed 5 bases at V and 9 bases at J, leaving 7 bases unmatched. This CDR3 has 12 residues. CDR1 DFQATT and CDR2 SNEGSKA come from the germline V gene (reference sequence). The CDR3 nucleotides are TGCAGTGCTGTGAGGGGGCGCGGGCCCCAGCATTTT. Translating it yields CSAVRGRGPQHF.

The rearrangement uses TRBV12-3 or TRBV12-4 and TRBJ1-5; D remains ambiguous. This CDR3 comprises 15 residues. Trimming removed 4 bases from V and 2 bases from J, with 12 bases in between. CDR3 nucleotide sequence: TGTGCCAGCAGTTCTTTCGACGTAGGCAATCAGCCCCAGCATTTT. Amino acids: CASSSFDVGNQPQHF.

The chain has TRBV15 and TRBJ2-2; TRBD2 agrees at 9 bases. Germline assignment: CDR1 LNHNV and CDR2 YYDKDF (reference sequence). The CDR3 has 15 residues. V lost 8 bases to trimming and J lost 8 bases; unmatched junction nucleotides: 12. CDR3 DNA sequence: TGTGCCACCTCGGCTAGCGGGGCTCCAGGTGGGGAGCTGTTTTTT. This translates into CATSASGAPGGELFF.

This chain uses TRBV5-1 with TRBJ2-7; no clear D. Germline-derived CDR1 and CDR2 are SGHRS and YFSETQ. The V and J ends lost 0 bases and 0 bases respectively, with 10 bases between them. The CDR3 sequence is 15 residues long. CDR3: CASSLAWQPSYEQYF. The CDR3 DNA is TGCGCCAGCAGCTTGGCCTGGCAGCCCTCCTACGAGCAGTACTTC.

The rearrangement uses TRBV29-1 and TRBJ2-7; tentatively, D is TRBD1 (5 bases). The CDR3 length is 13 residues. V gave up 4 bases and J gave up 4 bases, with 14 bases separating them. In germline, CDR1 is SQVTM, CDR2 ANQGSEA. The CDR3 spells CSVVGVGDYEQYF. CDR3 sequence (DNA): TGCAGCGTTGTAGGGGTTGGGGATTACGAGCAGTACTTC.

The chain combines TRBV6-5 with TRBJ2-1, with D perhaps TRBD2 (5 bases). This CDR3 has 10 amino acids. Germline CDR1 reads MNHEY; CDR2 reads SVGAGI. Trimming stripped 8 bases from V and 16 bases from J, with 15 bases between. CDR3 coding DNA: TGTGCCAGCGGAGGACCCCTCGAATTCTTC. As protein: CASGGPLEFF.

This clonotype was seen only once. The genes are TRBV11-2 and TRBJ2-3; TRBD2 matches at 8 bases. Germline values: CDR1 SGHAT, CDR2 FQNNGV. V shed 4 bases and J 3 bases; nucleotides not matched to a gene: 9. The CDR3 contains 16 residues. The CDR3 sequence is CASSSAPSGRTDTQYF. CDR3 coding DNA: TGTGCCAGCAGCTCGGCCCCCAGCGGGAGAACAGATACGCAGTATTTT. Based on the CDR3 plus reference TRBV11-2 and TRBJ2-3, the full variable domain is EAGVAQSPRYKIIEKRQSVAFWCNPISGHATLYWYQQILGQGPKLLIQFQNNGVVDDSQLPKDRFSAERLKGVDSTLKIQPAKLEDSAVYLCASSSAPSGRTDTQYFGPGTRLTVL.

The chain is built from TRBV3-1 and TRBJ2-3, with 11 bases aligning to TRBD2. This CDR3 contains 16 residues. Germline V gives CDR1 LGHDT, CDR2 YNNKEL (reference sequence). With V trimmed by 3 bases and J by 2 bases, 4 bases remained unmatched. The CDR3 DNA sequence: TGTGCCAGCAGCCATGGACTAGCGGGTACCACAGATACGCAGTATTTT. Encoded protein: CASSHGLAGTTDTQYF.

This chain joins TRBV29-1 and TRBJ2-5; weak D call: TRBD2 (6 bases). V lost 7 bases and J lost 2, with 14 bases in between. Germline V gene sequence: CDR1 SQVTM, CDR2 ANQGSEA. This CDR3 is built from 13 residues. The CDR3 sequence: CSASGTQQETQYF. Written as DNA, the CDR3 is TGCAGCGCTTCCGGGACTCAGCAAGAGACCCAGTACTTC. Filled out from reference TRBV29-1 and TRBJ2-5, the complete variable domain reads SAVISQKPSRDICQRGTSLTIQCQVDSQVTMMFWYRQQPGQSLTLIATANQGSEATYESGFVIDKFPISRPNLTFSTLTVSNMSPEDSSIYLCSASGTQQETQYFGPGTRLLVL.

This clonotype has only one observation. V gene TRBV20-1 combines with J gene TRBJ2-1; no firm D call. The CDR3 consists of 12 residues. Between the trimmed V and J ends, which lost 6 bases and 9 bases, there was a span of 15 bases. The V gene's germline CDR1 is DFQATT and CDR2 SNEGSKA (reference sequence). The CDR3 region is CSATATTIEQFF. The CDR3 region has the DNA TGCAGTGCAACCGCCACGACAATTGAGCAGTTCTTC.

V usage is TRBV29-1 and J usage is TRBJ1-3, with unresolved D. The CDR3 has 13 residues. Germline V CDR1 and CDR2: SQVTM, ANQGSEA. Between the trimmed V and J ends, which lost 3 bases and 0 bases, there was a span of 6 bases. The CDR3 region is CSVDTASGNTIYF. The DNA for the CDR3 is TGCAGCGTTGACACCGCCTCTGGAAACACCATATATTTT.

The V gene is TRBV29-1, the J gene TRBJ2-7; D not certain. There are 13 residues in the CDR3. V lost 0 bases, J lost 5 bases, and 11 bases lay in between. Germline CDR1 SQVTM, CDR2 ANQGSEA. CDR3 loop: CSVEDPGSNEQYF. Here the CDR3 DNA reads TGCAGCGTTGAAGATCCTGGCAGTAACGAGCAGTACTTC.

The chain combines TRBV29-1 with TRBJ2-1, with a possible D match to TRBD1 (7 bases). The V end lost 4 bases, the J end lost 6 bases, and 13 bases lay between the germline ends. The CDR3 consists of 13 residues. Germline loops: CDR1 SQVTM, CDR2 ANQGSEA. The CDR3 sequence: CSVGQGEANEQFF. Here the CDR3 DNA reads TGCAGCGTTGGGCAGGGGGAGGCCAATGAGCAGTTCTTC.

Here the CDR3 DNA reads TGCGCCAGCGGGCTACTGTGGGGAGAGACCCAGTACTTC. This sequence encodes CASGLLWGETQYF. J is TRBJ2-5 and V is TRBV4-1; D gene ambiguous. Germline lookup yields CDR1 MGHRA and CDR2 YSYEKL. CDR3 size: 13 residues. Trimming removed 8 bases at V and 4 bases at J, with 14 bases between.

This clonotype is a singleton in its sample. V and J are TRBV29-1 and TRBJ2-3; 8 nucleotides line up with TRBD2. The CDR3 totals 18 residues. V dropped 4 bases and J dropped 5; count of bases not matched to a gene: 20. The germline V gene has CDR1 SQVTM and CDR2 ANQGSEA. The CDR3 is CSVGPPGTRGYYGDTQYF. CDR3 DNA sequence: TGCAGCGTTGGGCCCCCCGGGACTAGGGGGTATTATGGAGATACGCAGTATTTT.

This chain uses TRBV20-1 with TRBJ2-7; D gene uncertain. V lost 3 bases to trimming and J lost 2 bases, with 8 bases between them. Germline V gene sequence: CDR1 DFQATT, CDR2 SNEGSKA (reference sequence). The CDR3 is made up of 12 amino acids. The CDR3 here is CSASDVPYEQYF. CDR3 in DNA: TGCAGTGCTAGTGACGTTCCCTACGAGCAGTACTTC.

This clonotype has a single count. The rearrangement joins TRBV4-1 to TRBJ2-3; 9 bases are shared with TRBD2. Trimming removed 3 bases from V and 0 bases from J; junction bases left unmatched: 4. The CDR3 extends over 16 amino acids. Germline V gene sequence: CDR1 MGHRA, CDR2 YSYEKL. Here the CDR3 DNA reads TGCGCCAGCAGCCAGTTACTAGCGGGTAGCACAGATACGCAGTATTTT. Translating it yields CASSQLLAGSTDTQYF.

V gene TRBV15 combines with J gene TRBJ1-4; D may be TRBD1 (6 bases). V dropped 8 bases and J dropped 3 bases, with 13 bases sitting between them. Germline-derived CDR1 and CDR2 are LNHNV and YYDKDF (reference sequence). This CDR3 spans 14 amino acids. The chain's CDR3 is CATLDRLPNEKLFF. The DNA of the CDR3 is TGTGCCACCCTCGACAGGTTGCCTAATGAAAAACTGTTTTTT.